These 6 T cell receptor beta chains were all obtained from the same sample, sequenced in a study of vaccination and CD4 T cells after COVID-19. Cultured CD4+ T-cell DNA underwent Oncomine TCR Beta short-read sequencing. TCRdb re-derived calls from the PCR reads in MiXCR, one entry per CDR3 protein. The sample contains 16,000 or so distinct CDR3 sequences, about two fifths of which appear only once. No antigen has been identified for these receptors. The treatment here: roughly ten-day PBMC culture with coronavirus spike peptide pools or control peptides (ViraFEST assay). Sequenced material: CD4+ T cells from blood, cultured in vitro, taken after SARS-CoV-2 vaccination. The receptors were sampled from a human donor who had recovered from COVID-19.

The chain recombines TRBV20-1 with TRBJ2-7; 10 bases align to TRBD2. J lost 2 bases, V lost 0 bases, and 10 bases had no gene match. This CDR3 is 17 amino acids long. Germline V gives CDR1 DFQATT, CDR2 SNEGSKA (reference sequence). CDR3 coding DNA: TGCAGTGCTAGAGACGGGACTAGCGAAGTAAGGGCCTACGAGCAGTACTTC. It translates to CSARDGTSEVRAYEQYF.

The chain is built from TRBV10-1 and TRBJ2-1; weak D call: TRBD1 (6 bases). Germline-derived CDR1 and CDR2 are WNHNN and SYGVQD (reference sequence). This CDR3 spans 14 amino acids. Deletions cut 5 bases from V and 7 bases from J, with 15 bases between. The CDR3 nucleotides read TGCGCCAGCAGTCCCCAATTGAGGGGGAATGAGCAGTTCTTC. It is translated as CASSPQLRGNEQFF.

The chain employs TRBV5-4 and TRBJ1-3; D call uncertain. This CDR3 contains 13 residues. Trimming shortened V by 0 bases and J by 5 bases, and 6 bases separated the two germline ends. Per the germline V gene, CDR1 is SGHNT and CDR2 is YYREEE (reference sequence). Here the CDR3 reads CASSLASRNTIYF. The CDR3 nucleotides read TGTGCCAGCAGCTTGGCTTCAAGAAACACCATATATTTT.

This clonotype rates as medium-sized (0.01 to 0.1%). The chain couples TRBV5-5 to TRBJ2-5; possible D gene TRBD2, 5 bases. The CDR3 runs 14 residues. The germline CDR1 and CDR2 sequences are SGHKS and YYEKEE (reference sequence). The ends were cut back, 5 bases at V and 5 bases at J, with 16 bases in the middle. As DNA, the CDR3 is TGTGCCAGCAGTCCAAGTACGGGAACTGAGACCCAGTACTTC. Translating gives CASSPSTGTETQYF.

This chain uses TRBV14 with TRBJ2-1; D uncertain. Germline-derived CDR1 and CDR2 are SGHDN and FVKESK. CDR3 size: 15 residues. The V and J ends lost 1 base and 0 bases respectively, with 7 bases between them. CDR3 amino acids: CASSQAWSSYNEQFF. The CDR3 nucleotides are TGTGCCAGCAGCCAAGCCTGGAGCTCCTACAATGAGCAGTTCTTC.

CDR3: CASSPSMRESYEQYF. The CDR3 nucleotides read TGTGCCAGCTCACCAAGTATGCGTGAGTCCTACGAGCAGTACTTC. The rearrangement joins TRBV18 to TRBJ2-7; D not resolved. Trimming shortened V by 2 bases and J by 1 base, and 12 bases separated the two germline ends. The CDR3 runs to 15 residues. Germline assignment: CDR1 KGHSH and CDR2 LQKENI.